The 10 T cell receptor beta chains below were found in one sample sequenced in a study of neurological immune-mediated disorders. TCRdb redid the calling of the 5' RACE reads with MiXCR, one entry per CDR3 protein. The sample includes around 66,000 distinct CDR3 sequences, 5.2% seen only once; the top ten take over 2.5%. The sample was PBMCs. These receptors originate from a woman aged 25-40 years with multiple sclerosis.

The table lists this clonotype with many counts. The chain links TRBV20-1 to TRBJ2-7, with 13 bases identical to TRBD2. Germline loops: CDR1 DFQATT, CDR2 SNEGSKA (reference sequence). This CDR3 has 14 amino acids. J gave up 4 bases and V 6 bases, and 6 bases lay outside the gene matches. CDR3 in DNA: TGCAGTGCAACCACTAGCGGGGGGGCTTACGAGCAGTACTTC. Its protein is CSATTSGGAYEQYF.

This clonotype was observed at least ten times. Here the CDR3 DNA reads TGCAGTGCTAGAGCTGTGCAGGGGGGGGAAAAACTGTTTTTT. Amino acids: CSARAVQGGEKLFF. The V and J genes are TRBV20-1 and TRBJ1-4; 7 bases are shared with TRBD1. This CDR3 spans 14 amino acids. In germline, CDR1 is DFQATT, CDR2 SNEGSKA (reference sequence). The trim removed 1 base at V and 8 bases at J, leaving 7 bases unmatched.

This clonotype turned up a few times. The CDR3 DNA reads TGCAGTGCTCTTTCTCGGGGGGCCCCCTACAATGAGCAGTTCTTC. This sequence encodes CSALSRGAPYNEQFF. The chain joins TRBV20-1 to TRBJ2-1; TRBD2 is a possible D gene (7 bases). The germline gives CDR1 DFQATT, CDR2 SNEGSKA (reference sequence). With 5 bases removed from V and 2 bases from J, the gap between germline ends came to 16 bases. This CDR3 contains 15 residues.

This clonotype was detected ten times or more. The chain uses TRBV5-5 and TRBJ2-3; D gene uncertain. The ends were cut back, 9 bases at V and 0 bases at J, with 11 bases in the middle. Germline V gene sequence: CDR1 SGHKS, CDR2 YYEKEE (reference sequence). This CDR3 spans 13 amino acids. The DNA of the CDR3 is TGTGCCACCTTGGACGGGAGCACAGATACGCAGTATTTT. It is translated as CATLDGSTDTQYF. The full variable domain, rest sourced from reference TRBV5-5 and TRBJ2-3, is DAGVTQSPTHLIKTRGQQVTLRCSPISGHKSVSWYQQVLGQGPQFIFQYYEKEERGRGNFPDRFSARQFPNYSSELNVNALLLGDSALYLCATLDGSTDTQYFGPGTRLTVL.

This clonotype came up a few times. The CDR3 is CSATIQGRGQPQHF. CDR3 coding DNA: TGCAGTGCAACAATCCAGGGTAGGGGTCAGCCCCAGCATTTT. The chain links TRBV20-1 to TRBJ1-5; the D gene is possibly TRBD1 (5 bases). Germline-derived CDR1 and CDR2 are DFQATT and SNEGSKA (reference sequence). The CDR3 is 14 residues long. Trimming removed 6 bases from V and 6 bases from J, with 18 bases in between.

This clonotype was seen a few times. The junction departs from germline at one end; a sequencing error may be responsible. This sequence joins TRBV20-1 and TRBJ1-5; no clear D. Germline CDR1 reads DFQATT; CDR2 reads SNEGSKA (reference sequence). There are 14 residues in the CDR3. CDR3 nucleotides: TGCAGTGCCTTCCCTCCCGTGGGCAATCAGCCCCAGAATTTT. It encodes CSAFPPVGNQPQNF.

This clonotype was seen repeatedly, ten times or more. The V call is TRBV5-1, the J call TRBJ2-3, with D perhaps matching TRBD1 (8 bases). The germline CDR1 and CDR2 sequences are SGHRS and YFSETQ. CDR3 length equals 16 residues. V was cut by 2 bases and J by 1 base, with 14 bases left in between. Here the CDR3 reads CASSFGTGGGTDTQYF. In DNA form, the CDR3 reads TGCGCCAGCAGCTTCGGAACAGGGGGGGGCACAGATACGCAGTATTTT. The variable domain in full, completed from reference TRBV5-1 and TRBJ2-3, reads KAGVTQTPRYLIKTRGQQVTLSCSPISGHRSVSWYQQTPGQGLQFLFEYFSETQRNKGNFPGRFSGRQFSNSRSEMNVSTLELGDSALYLCASSFGTGGGTDTQYFGPGTRLTVL.

The J gene is TRBJ2-5, the V gene TRBV20-1; possibly TRBD1 or TRBD2 for D (5 bases each). V lost 6 bases and J lost 2, with 22 bases in between. The CDR3 is made up of 16 amino acids. Germline V gene lookup returns CDR1 DFQATT and CDR2 SNEGSKA (reference sequence). CDR3 in DNA: TGCAGTGCGGTTCCGGGACCCCCAAGAGTTCAAGAGACCCAGTACTTC. This codes for CSAVPGPPRVQETQYF.

This clonotype showed up many times. The V and J genes are TRBV6-5 and TRBJ2-1; TRBD2 matches at 8 bases. V dropped 4 bases and J dropped 4; count of bases not matched to a gene: 6. Germline values: CDR1 MNHEY, CDR2 SVGAGI. The CDR3 totals 15 residues. The CDR3 loop is CASSSEGLVYNEQFF. Written as DNA, the CDR3 is TGTGCCAGCAGTTCAGAGGGACTAGTATACAATGAGCAGTTCTTC.

This clonotype was seen only a few times. The gene calls are TRBV15 and TRBJ1-2; 11 bases are a match to TRBD1. V was clipped by 0 bases and J by 8 bases; unmatched bases: 11. The CDR3 covers 17 residues. Germline lookup yields CDR1 LNHNV and CDR2 YYDKDF (reference sequence). CDR3 sequence (DNA): TGTGCCACCAGCAGAGATTTGCTTGCGGGACAGGGGGTCGGCTACACCTTC. Translating gives CATSRDLLAGQGVGYTF.